Each of the 19 T cell receptor beta chains below was sequenced from the same sample in a study of cytomegalovirus exposure and HLA in healthy donors. Vbeta (60) and Jbeta (13) primers were used in the PCR. Clones were read by immunoSEQ multiplex PCR, and TCRdb kept only the in-frame ones, dropping some. Its listing shows about 140,000 clones. Source material: PBMCs. Source of these receptors: a woman younger than 35 in good health and CMV-seronegative.

V usage is TRBV19 and J usage is TRBJ2-3; the match to TRBD2 covers 8 bases. The CDR3 runs to 16 residues. Germline V gene lookup returns CDR1 LNHDA and CDR2 SQIVND (reference sequence). Trimming removed 3 bases from V and 1 base from J; junction bases left unmatched: 6. The CDR3 loop reads CASSMSGREGTDTQYF. CDR3 DNA sequence: TGTGCCAGTAGTATGTCGGGGCGGGAGGGCACAGATACGCAGTATTTT.

The chain employs TRBV9 and TRBJ1-1; 8 bases agree with TRBD1. Losses at the gene ends were 3 bases for V and 4 bases for J; bases not matched to a gene: 5. There are 14 residues in the CDR3. Germline V gene lookup returns CDR1 SGDLS and CDR2 YYNGEE. DNA of the CDR3: TGTGCCAGCAGCGGACAGGGGATTACCACTGAAGCTTTCTTT. Protein: CASSGQGITTEAFF. Full variable domain (missing parts from reference TRBV9 and TRBJ1-1): DSGVTQTPKHLITATGQRVTLRCSPRSGDLSVYWYQQSLDQGLQFLIQYYNGEERAKGNILERFSAQQFPDLHSELNLSSLELGDSALYFCASSGQGITTEAFFGQGTRLTVV.

J is TRBJ2-3 and V is TRBV7-6; TRBD1 might be the D (6 bases). The CDR3 loop spans 17 amino acids. Germline-derived CDR1 and CDR2 are SGHVS and FNYEAQ. The germline V and J ends were trimmed by 0 bases and 4 bases, with 17 bases remaining between them. The CDR3: CASSLAFQGIYSDTQYF. DNA of the CDR3: TGTGCCAGCAGCTTAGCCTTCCAGGGGATATACTCAGATACGCAGTATTTT.

The chain carries TRBV27 and TRBJ1-2; 9 nucleotides match TRBD1. The ends lost 6 bases at V and 8 bases at J; junction bases unmatched: 13. This CDR3 has 15 amino acids. CDR1 MNHEY and CDR2 SMNVEV come from the germline V gene (reference sequence). The CDR3 region has the DNA TGTGCCAGCAGGGGACCGGGACAGGGATTTGGGGGCTACACCTTC. The encoded protein is CASRGPGQGFGGYTF.

This sequence joins TRBV4-2 and TRBJ1-1; D might be TRBD1 (6 bases). V was shortened by 1 base and J by 1 base, with 13 bases between the two germline ends. The length of the CDR3 is 16 residues. Germline V gives CDR1 LGHNA, CDR2 YNFKEQ. In DNA, the CDR3 is TGTGCCAGCAGCCAAGTTGGGGGGGCTAAGAACACTGAAGCTTTCTTT. Protein sequence: CASSQVGGAKNTEAFF.

The chain is built from TRBV5-4 and TRBJ2-4; D is undetermined. The CDR3 sequence is 15 residues long. Germline V gene data show CDR1 as SGHNT and CDR2 as YYREEE (reference sequence). V gave up 0 bases and J gave up 1 base, with 8 bases separating them. DNA for the CDR3: TGTGCCAGCAGCTTGGCCTCCGAGGCCAAAAACATTCAGTACTTC. Protein: CASSLASEAKNIQYF. The variable domain in full, completed from reference TRBV5-4 and TRBJ2-4, reads ETGVTQSPTHLIKTRGQQVTLRCSSQSGHNTVSWYQQALGQGPQFIFQYYREEENGRGNFPPRFSGLQFPNYSSELNVNALELDDSALYLCASSLASEAKNIQYFGAGTRLSVL.

V is TRBV7-2 and J is TRBJ1-5; perhaps TRBD1 as D (6 bases). Germline CDR1 and CDR2: SGHTA and FQGNSA. V lost 5 bases, J lost 2 bases, and 13 bases lay in between. The CDR3 contains 15 residues. The CDR3 DNA is TGTGCCAGCAGCGGTAGTCCAGGGGGCAATCAGCCCCAGCATTTT. This sequence encodes CASSGSPGGNQPQHF.

This chain links TRBV4-1 with TRBJ1-5; D not resolved. The germline gives CDR1 MGHRA, CDR2 YSYEKL. The CDR3 is made up of 13 amino acids. V lost 0 bases and J 9 bases, leaving 9 bases between the germline ends. The CDR3 sequence is CASSQELLRPQHF. The CDR3 nucleotides read TGCGCCAGCAGCCAAGAGCTCCTGAGGCCCCAGCATTTT.

The chain carries TRBV30 and TRBJ2-7, with 8 bases matching TRBD1. V lost 5 bases and J lost 2; bases outside the gene matches: 5. The CDR3 has 13 amino acids. Germline V gene sequence: CDR1 GTSNPN, CDR2 SVGIG (reference sequence). CDR3 protein: CAWSQGGTYEQYF. The CDR3 region has the DNA TGTGCCTGGTCACAGGGGGGCACCTACGAGCAGTACTTC.

This chain links TRBV7-3 with TRBJ1-3, with unresolved D. The CDR3 covers 14 residues. Trimming took off 0 bases at V and 4 bases at J, with 7 bases between the two ends. Germline CDR1 reads SGHTA; CDR2 reads FQGTGA. The CDR3 is CASSLTGEGNTIYF. The DNA of the CDR3 is TGTGCCAGCAGCTTAACCGGGGAAGGAAACACCATATATTTT.

The V and J genes are TRBV21-1 and TRBJ1-4; the table's D call, TRBD1, has no DNA check behind it. TRBV21-1 is described as a pseudogene. The CDR3 is 16 amino acids. DNA of the CDR3: TGTGCCAGCACCCCCATGGTCTCAGGGGACAAAGAAAAACTGTTTTTT. It encodes CASTPMVSGDKEKLFF.

The V and J genes are TRBV25-1 and TRBJ1-2; 7 bases map to TRBD1. Germline assignment: CDR1 MGHDK and CDR2 SYGVNS. The CDR3 loop spans 14 amino acids. The J segment lost 6 bases and the V segment lost 3 bases, leaving 7 bases of the junction unmatched. In DNA form, the CDR3 reads TGTGCCAGCAGTGAGCCGGGACAGTGGGATGGCTACACCTTC. Protein product: CASSEPGQWDGYTF.

The chain has TRBV9 and TRBJ2-5, with D possibly TRBD2 on 6 matching bases. The CDR3 loop spans 14 amino acids. V gave up 0 bases and J gave up 5 bases, with 11 bases separating them. In germline, CDR1 is SGDLS, CDR2 YYNGEE. The CDR3 DNA follows: TGTGCCAGCAGCGTAGGGGGGGAGCCGGAGACCCAGTACTTC. Its protein is CASSVGGEPETQYF.

The chain links TRBV29-1 to TRBJ1-1; D not resolved. V lost 7 bases and J lost 0, with 6 bases in between. Per germline, CDR1 SQVTM and CDR2 ANQGSEA. The CDR3 sequence is 11 residues long. As DNA, the CDR3 is TGCAGCGGTACAATGAACACTGAAGCTTTCTTT. Translating gives CSGTMNTEAFF.

This chain joins TRBV29-1 and TRBJ2-1; weak D call: TRBD2 (6 bases). With 4 bases removed from V and 10 bases from J, the gap between germline ends came to 11 bases. CDR1 and CDR2 from the germline V gene are SQVTM and ANQGSEA. The CDR3 covers 11 residues. The CDR3 DNA reads TGCAGCGTTGGCTTAGGAGGGGAGCAGTTCTTC. Encoded protein: CSVGLGGEQFF.

This chain uses TRBV6-1 with TRBJ2-3; possibly TRBD2 for D (5 bases). The V gene's germline CDR1 is MNHNS and CDR2 SASEGT. The CDR3 totals 13 residues. Trimming took off 6 bases at V and 3 bases at J, with 10 bases between the two ends. CDR3: CASRESGTDTQYF. For the CDR3, the DNA is TGTGCCAGCAGAGAAAGCGGTACAGATACGCAGTATTTT.

V usage is TRBV6-1 and J usage is TRBJ1-1; TRBD1 matches at 8 bases. The V gene end was trimmed by 3 bases and the J gene end by 5 bases; junction bases not matched to a gene: 2. CDR3 size: 13 residues. Germline CDR1 MNHNS, CDR2 SASEGT. CDR3 DNA sequence: TGTGCCAGCAGTGAGCAGGGGGCTACTGAAGCTTTCTTT. It yields the protein CASSEQGATEAFF.

In DNA form, the CDR3 reads TGTGCCAGCAGCTTCGGGGGGAACAATGAGCAGTTCTTC. As protein: CASSFGGNNEQFF. This sequence joins TRBV7-6 and TRBJ2-1; 7 bases line up with TRBD2. The CDR3 contains 13 residues. CDR1 SGHVS and CDR2 FNYEAQ come from the germline V gene. Trimming took 3 bases from V and 5 from J; bases not matched to a gene: 1. The full variable domain, completed using reference TRBV7-6 and TRBJ2-1, is GAGVSQSPRYKVTKRGQDVALRCDPISGHVSLYWYRQALGQGPEFLTYFNYEAQQDKSGLPNDRFSAERPEGSISTLTIQRTEQRDSAMYRCASSFGGNNEQFFGPGTRLTVL.

The rearrangement links TRBV19 to TRBJ1-3; a weak D match, TRBD1 (6 bases). This CDR3 has 14 amino acids. Germline V lookup: CDR1 LNHDA, CDR2 SQIVND (reference sequence). Trimming removed 6 bases at V and 2 bases at J, with 11 bases between. CDR3 sequence: CASRAQGTGNTIYF. In DNA, the CDR3 is TGTGCCAGTAGAGCACAGGGAACTGGAAACACCATATATTTT.